This TCR beta chain stems from a study of early T cells in non-severe SARS-CoV-2 infection. TCRdb fed the 5' RACE reads into MiXCR, producing one record per CDR3 protein. This sample has about 30,000 distinct CDR3 sequences; under 6% occur once, and the top ten carry around 5.4%. This clonotype has a count of ten or more. The CDR3 is 14 residues long. Trimming took 2 bases from V and 7 from J; bases not matched to a gene: 4. Germline V gene sequence: CDR1 SEHNR, CDR2 FQNEAQ (reference sequence). The sample consisted of whole blood. This TCR came from an adult who was a healthcare worker with PCR-confirmed SARS-CoV-2 infection or an uninfected control (not recorded which). The V call is TRBV7-9, the J call TRBJ1-4; 7 bases line up with TRBD1. The CDR3 loop is CASSLRTGVEKLFF. CDR3 coding DNA: TGTGCCAGCAGCTTACGGACAGGCGTTGAAAAACTGTTTTTT.